A single count supports the clone carrying this TCR beta chain. What it recognizes is unknown. The assay was immunoSEQ multiplex PCR, and TCRdb's table has in-frame clones only and misses some. This table holds approximately 2.5 million clones, 93% found once. These data are taken from a study of shared clonotypes between healthy human individuals. Across the study: Donor composition was a couple of women and a few men, aged 18 to 49. General study findings and limits: Read depth was anticipated to influence clonotype sharing among donors.

Donors included only healthy HIV-negative adults lacking recent acute infections or vaccinations. The CDR3 extends over 17 amino acids. V lost 3 bases and J 6 bases, leaving 22 bases between the germline ends. The germline gives CDR1 SGDLS, CDR2 YYNGEE. Sequencing was performed on naive CD4+ T cells from PBMCs. The subset is: CD45RA+ positively selected. The chain has TRBV9 and TRBJ1-5, with D possibly TRBD1 on 5 matching bases. This receptor was identified in a young man in good health. Some clones in this sample may be carry-over from other donors' samples. The CDR3 reads CASSANGARSVAQPQHF. CDR3 bases: TGTGCCAGCAGCGCTAATGGGGCAAGGAGTGTGGCTCAGCCCCAGCATTTT.